The 24 T cell receptor beta chains below were found in one sample sequenced in a study of cytomegalovirus exposure and HLA in healthy donors. 13 Jbeta primers and 60 Vbeta primers were used for the PCR. Produced via immunoSEQ multiplex PCR; TCRdb's table is partial and in-frame only. In the table there are 150,000 to 250,000 clones, around three quarters of which are singletons. Material for sequencing was PBMCs. The receptors were gathered from a woman aged 25 to 39 in good health and CMV-seropositive.

V and J are TRBV2 and TRBJ1-5; 7 bases align to TRBD1. After removal of 6 bases from V and 5 bases from J, the junction contained 13 bases not matched to a gene. This CDR3 spans 16 amino acids. The V gene's germline CDR1 is SNHLY and CDR2 FYNNEI. The CDR3 nucleotides read TGTGCCAGCAGAGGTCCCCCAGGGGGGTTCCATCAGCCCCAGCATTTT. Protein: CASRGPPGGFHQPQHF.

This chain joins TRBV7-9 and TRBJ2-3; 7 bases map to TRBD2. The CDR3 consists of 16 residues. Germline loops: CDR1 SEHNR, CDR2 FQNEAQ (reference sequence). V dropped 7 bases and J dropped 0; count of bases not matched to a gene: 10. The CDR3 sequence: CASMIGAGVSTDTQYF. The CDR3 bases are TGTGCCAGCATGATCGGGGCGGGGGTGAGCACAGATACGCAGTATTTT.

This clone showed up just a few times. The same CDR3 arises from other DNA sequences in this sample as well. The rearrangement uses TRBV5-1 and TRBJ2-1; 7 bases align to TRBD2. The CDR3 loop spans 14 amino acids. With V trimmed by 3 bases and J by 4 bases, 4 bases remained unmatched. Per the germline V gene, CDR1 is SGHRS and CDR2 is YFSETQ. For the CDR3, the DNA is TGCGCCAGCAGCTCGTCGGGGGGTTACAATGAGCAGTTCTTC. Translating gives CASSSSGGYNEQFF.

The chain carries TRBV5-6 and TRBJ2-1; perhaps TRBD2 as D (6 bases). Germline CDR1 is SGHDT and CDR2 is YYEEEE. CDR3 size: 11 residues. Trimming took off 4 bases at V and 13 bases at J, with 12 bases between the two ends. CDR3 amino acids: CASSQASAQFF. In nucleotides, the CDR3 is TGTGCCAGCAGCCAGGCTAGCGCTCAGTTCTTC.

This rearrangement joins TRBV7-2 to TRBJ2-2, with 7 bases matching TRBD1. Germline CDR1 is SGHTA and CDR2 is FQGNSA. Trimming removed 5 bases from V and 6 bases from J; junction bases left unmatched: 9. The CDR3 consists of 15 residues. Written as DNA, the CDR3 is TGTGCCAGCAGCCCTCGACAGGGCCGGGCCGGGGAGCTGTTTTTT. Its translation: CASSPRQGRAGELFF.

This chain connects TRBV4-3 to TRBJ2-5; unclear D gene. The CDR3 contains 15 residues. The germline V gene encodes CDR1 LGHNA and CDR2 YSLEER. Trimming cost V 1 base and J 5 bases, with 14 bases left between them. CDR3 residues: CASSQGSAPEETQYF. The CDR3 bases are TGCGCCAGCAGCCAAGGTAGTGCCCCGGAGGAGACCCAGTACTTC.

V gene TRBV5-1 combines with J gene TRBJ2-5; the D gene is possibly TRBD1 (5 bases). The germline gives CDR1 SGHRS, CDR2 YFSETQ. The CDR3 is 16 amino acids. Trimming removed 0 bases from V and 5 bases from J, with 17 bases in between. The CDR3 nucleotides read TGCGCCAGCAGCTTGGAGGGGCCTCCCGCCCTGGAGACCCAGTACTTC. Protein sequence: CASSLEGPPALETQYF.

The chain joins TRBV27 to TRBJ1-3; weak D call: TRBD1 (5 bases). V was clipped by 6 bases and J by 2 bases, with 14 bases between them. This CDR3 is built from 15 residues. CDR1 and CDR2 (germline): MNHEY, SMNVEV (reference sequence). Written as DNA, the CDR3 is TGTGCCAGCAGCCCCAGGGTAGGCGCTGGAAACACCATATATTTT. It codes for CASSPRVGAGNTIYF.

The rearrangement links TRBV9 to TRBJ2-7, with 7 positions matching TRBD1. The CDR3 is made up of 15 amino acids. Germline V gene sequence: CDR1 SGDLS, CDR2 YYNGEE. V trimming: 0 bases; J trimming: 0 bases; junction bases outside the gene matches: 3. CDR3 amino acids: CASSVDGTASYEQYF. CDR3 nucleotide sequence: TGTGCCAGCAGCGTAGATGGGACAGCCTCCTACGAGCAGTACTTC.

This chain connects TRBV5-5 to TRBJ1-3, with D hard to call. V dropped 4 bases and J dropped 0 bases, with 14 bases sitting between them. Germline-derived CDR1 and CDR2 are SGHKS and YYEKEE (reference sequence). This CDR3 is built from 16 residues. CDR3 bases: TGTGCCAGCAGCCTTTATCAGCGGACCTCTGGAAACACCATATATTTT. Translated, it gives CASSLYQRTSGNTIYF.

This clone was counted only a few times. Here the CDR3 DNA reads TGTGCCAGCAGTGAACGGAACAGGGCGGAAGAGACCCAGTACTTC. It yields the protein CASSERNRAEETQYF. The rearrangement uses TRBV6-1 and TRBJ2-5, with D possibly matching TRBD1 (6 bases). The CDR3 covers 15 residues. V lost 2 bases and J lost 3, with 13 bases in between. Germline loops: CDR1 MNHNS, CDR2 SASEGT.

The J gene is TRBJ1-5, the V gene TRBV27; D call uncertain. This CDR3 contains 12 residues. Germline assignment: CDR1 MNHEY and CDR2 SMNVEV (reference sequence). Deletions cut 6 bases from V and 0 bases from J, with 3 bases between. This CDR3 reads CASRSSNQPQHF. Here the CDR3 DNA reads TGTGCCAGCAGGAGTAGCAATCAGCCCCAGCATTTT.

This clone appeared a single time. The chain carries TRBV11-3 and TRBJ2-7, with 8 nucleotides matching TRBD2. CDR1 and CDR2 (germline): SGHNT, YENEEA. The CDR3 runs 16 residues. V was clipped by 5 bases and J by 2 bases; unmatched bases: 11. The CDR3 sequence: CASSHTSGLAAYEQYF. The DNA for the CDR3 is TGTGCCAGCAGCCACACTAGCGGCTTAGCAGCCTACGAGCAGTACTTC.

V gene TRBV4-3 combines with J gene TRBJ2-7; TRBD1 might be the D (8 bases). The germline V gene has CDR1 LGHNA and CDR2 YSLEER. The CDR3 extends over 15 amino acids. Trimming removed 3 bases from V and 4 bases from J, with 16 bases in between. CDR3 sequence: CASSHKTGGVYEQYF. In DNA, the CDR3 is TGCGCCAGCAGCCACAAAACAGGGGGGGTATACGAGCAGTACTTC.

The genes are TRBV6-1 and TRBJ2-7; tentative D call: TRBD2 (7 bases). The CDR3 has 17 amino acids. V was shortened by 0 bases and J by 6 bases, with 21 bases between the two germline ends. CDR1 is MNHNS and CDR2 is SASEGT in the germline V gene. CDR3 in amino acids: CASSEAGAPSGLGEQYF. In DNA, the CDR3 is TGTGCCAGCAGTGAAGCGGGGGCCCCTAGCGGACTGGGCGAGCAGTACTTC.

A single count supports this clone. The gene calls are TRBV4-3 and TRBJ1-2, with a weak D call TRBD1 (6 bases). V lost 0 bases and J 11 bases, leaving 25 bases between the germline ends. Per germline, CDR1 LGHNA and CDR2 YSLEER. The CDR3 covers 17 residues. CDR3 residues: CASSQDNSGGAASRYTF. Here the CDR3 DNA reads TGCGCCAGCAGCCAAGATAACTCCGGGGGGGCGGCTTCAAGGTACACCTTC.

The chain recombines TRBV18 with TRBJ1-2; D perhaps matches TRBD1 (5 bases). Trimming shortened V by 2 bases and J by 8 bases, and 12 bases separated the two germline ends. Germline CDR1 and CDR2: KGHSH and LQKENI. The CDR3 is 13 amino acids. The CDR3 DNA reads TGTGCCAGCTCACCATCAGGGCAGAGCGGCTACACCTTC. Translating gives CASSPSGQSGYTF.

The V gene is TRBV29-1, the J gene TRBJ2-5; a weak D match, TRBD1 (6 bases). CDR3 size: 13 residues. The germline gives CDR1 SQVTM, CDR2 ANQGSEA. V dropped 6 bases and J dropped 5 bases, with 16 bases sitting between them. The CDR3 protein is CSVRWGTGETQYF. CDR3 DNA: TGCAGCGTCCGGTGGGGCACAGGGGAGACCCAGTACTTC.

The V gene is TRBV6-5, the J gene TRBJ2-6; D is possibly TRBD1 (6 bases). V was clipped by 5 bases and J by 10 bases, with 9 bases between them. The CDR3 has 12 amino acids. The germline gives CDR1 MNHEY, CDR2 SVGAGI. The chain's CDR3 is CASSNGQNVLTF. The CDR3, as DNA: TGTGCCAGCAGTAACGGACAGAACGTCCTGACTTTC.

This sequence joins TRBV7-2 and TRBJ1-5; the D is unclear. The V and J ends lost 4 bases and 6 bases respectively, with 10 bases between them. Germline V gives CDR1 SGHTA, CDR2 FQGNSA. The CDR3 runs 13 residues. The CDR3 sequence: CASSSLGIQPQHF. The CDR3 nucleotides read TGTGCCAGCAGCTCGCTGGGCATTCAGCCCCAGCATTTT.

The V call is TRBV7-2, the J call TRBJ1-1, with D unresolved. The CDR3 totals 13 residues. CDR1 SGHTA and CDR2 FQGNSA come from the germline V gene. Trimming pared 7 bases from V and 1 base from J, leaving 10 bases between. CDR3 nucleotide sequence: TGTGCCAGCACGAATAGAGGGAACACTGAAGCTTTCTTT. Translating it yields CASTNRGNTEAFF.

To note about this clone: It is unclear where the CDR3 begins or ends on the DNA, so no DNA is shown, and the CDR3 is as TCRdb lists it. The chain links TRBV7-9 to TRBJ1-4; the table's D call, TRBD1, was not checked against the DNA. The germline gives CDR1 SEHNR, CDR2 FQNEAQ (reference sequence). Inclusive of both ends, the CDR3 amounts to 15 amino acids. This CDR3 reads CATGFGPGGFEKLFF.

V gene TRBV7-2 combines with J gene TRBJ2-7, with 7 bases identical to TRBD1. CDR1 and CDR2 (germline): SGHTA, FQGNSA. J was trimmed by 2 bases and V by 5 bases; bases with no gene match: 6. There are 14 residues in the CDR3. The CDR3 DNA is TGTGCCAGCAGCCGGGACAGTGAAACCTACGAGCAGTACTTC. This gives the protein CASSRDSETYEQYF. The variable domain in full, with the rest retrieved from reference TRBV7-2 and TRBJ2-7, is GAGVSQSPSNKVTEKGKDVELRCDPISGHTALYWYRQSLGQGLEFLIYFQGNSAPDKSGLPSDRFSAERTGGSVSTLTIQRTQQEDSAVYLCASSRDSETYEQYFGPGTRLTVT.

The V call is TRBV2, the J call TRBJ2-7, with 15 nucleotides matching TRBD2. V trimming: 4 bases; J trimming: 4 bases; junction bases outside the gene matches: 2. This CDR3 comprises 15 residues. Germline V gene lookup returns CDR1 SNHLY and CDR2 FYNNEI. In DNA, the CDR3 is TGTGCCAGCAGTGGCGGACTAGCGGGAGGGTACGAGCAGTACTTC. Its protein product is CASSGGLAGGYEQYF.